A single TCR beta chain is shown here with its context. What it binds is not known. V lost 6 bases and J lost 7; bases outside the gene matches: 5. The CDR3 has 11 amino acids. Germline loops: CDR1 SQVTM, CDR2 ANQGSEA. The data originate from a study of response to subunit inactivated influenza vaccine. Study observations and caveats: Few additional T cells are recruited per seasonal influenza vaccination, authors suggested.

TCRdb re-derived calls from the RT-PCR reads in MiXCR, one entry per CDR3 protein. The repertoire consists of more than 700,000 distinct CDR3 sequences, with 20% to 25% occurring once and the leading ten covering roughly 10%. The chain combines TRBV29-1 with TRBJ1-1; 7 bases agree with TRBD1. Sequencing used PBMCs from blood, obtained around 5 days after vaccination. The clonotype comes from a man aged 50 to 60 who received an inactivated influenza vaccine. In nucleotides, the CDR3 is TGCAGCGTCTCGACAGGGTATGAAGCTTTCTTT. Its translation is CSVSTGYEAFF.